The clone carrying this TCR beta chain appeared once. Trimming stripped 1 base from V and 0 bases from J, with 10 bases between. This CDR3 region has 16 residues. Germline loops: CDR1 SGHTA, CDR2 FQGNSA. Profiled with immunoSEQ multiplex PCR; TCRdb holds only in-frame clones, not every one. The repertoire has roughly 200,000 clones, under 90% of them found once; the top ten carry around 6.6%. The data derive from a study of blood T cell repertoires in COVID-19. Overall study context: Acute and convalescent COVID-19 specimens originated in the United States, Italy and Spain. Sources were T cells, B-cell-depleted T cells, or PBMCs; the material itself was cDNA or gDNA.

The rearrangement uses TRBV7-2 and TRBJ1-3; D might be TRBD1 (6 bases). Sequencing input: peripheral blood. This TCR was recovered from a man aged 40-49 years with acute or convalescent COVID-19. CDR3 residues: CASSLGGGNSGNTIYF. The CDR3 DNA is TGTGCCAGCAGCTTAGGTGGGGGCAACTCTGGAAACACCATATATTTT.